Below are 25 T cell receptor beta chains sequenced from a single sample in a study of T cells in Graves' hyperthyroidism and ophthalmopathy. TCR beta CDR3 regions were amplified from RNA transcripts. The primer set for the first-round RT-PCR of the TCR CDR3 was HTBI. TCRdb re-called the multiplex PCR reads through MiXCR, storing one row per CDR3 protein. The sample includes hundreds of thousands of distinct CDR3 sequences, 15% to 20% of them seen just once. Sequencing input: blood. The receptors were gathered from a woman in her 50s with Graves' hyperthyroidism that later progressed to Graves' ophthalmopathy.

V and J are TRBV6-1 and TRBJ2-1; weak D call: TRBD2 (6 bases). This CDR3 spans 15 amino acids. Trimming took 8 bases from V and 2 from J, leaving 16 bases between them. Germline V gene data show CDR1 as MNHNS and CDR2 as SASEGT. CDR3 nucleotide sequence: TGTGCCAGCGGTAAACTAGGGGAGGCCTACAATGAGCAGTTCTTC. This sequence encodes CASGKLGEAYNEQFF.

This clonotype was seen only a few times. V and J are TRBV12-3 or TRBV12-4 and TRBJ2-3; 12 nucleotides align to TRBD2. The length of the CDR3 is 16 residues. V shed 2 bases, J shed 4 bases, and the junction held 4 bases outside the gene matches. Here the CDR3 DNA reads TGTGCCAGCAGTTTACGTGGACTAGCGGGGTCAGATACGCAGTATTTT. Its translation: CASSLRGLAGSDTQYF.

Notes on this clonotype: It may be a read error: a sequence one base away is much more abundant. The gene calls are TRBV28 and TRBJ1-2, with 10 bases that match TRBD1. The germline gives CDR1 MDHEN, CDR2 SYDVKM. The CDR3 covers 14 residues. The CDR3, as DNA: TGTGCCGGCAGTCCGACAGGGGGCCTCAATGGCTACACCTTC. Translation: CAGSPTGGLNGYTF.

This clonotype was seen ten or more times. At one boundary the junction diverges from the germline segment, which might be a read error. CDR3 coding DNA: TGTGCCAGCAGCTTAGCGGAAGAGACCCAGTACTTC. This encodes CASSLAEETQYF. The rearrangement links TRBV5-1 to TRBJ2-5; D might be TRBD2 (6 bases). The CDR3 loop spans 12 amino acids. Germline V CDR1 and CDR2: SGHRS, YFSETQ.

V and J are TRBV5-4 and TRBJ2-1; 11 bases are a match to TRBD2. Losses at the gene ends were 4 bases for V and 10 bases for J; bases not matched to a gene: 10. This CDR3 is built from 15 residues. In germline, CDR1 is SGHNT, CDR2 YYREEE (reference sequence). The CDR3 sequence is CASSPRLAGSGEQFF. In DNA form, the CDR3 reads TGTGCCAGCAGCCCGAGACTAGCGGGGTCGGGAGAGCAGTTCTTC.

Ten or more counts support this clonotype. CDR3 DNA sequence: TGTGCCAGCAGCTTAGTGTTCAGACCCTATGGCTACACCTTC. Protein sequence: CASSLVFRPYGYTF. V and J are TRBV11-2 and TRBJ1-2; D uncertain. The CDR3 loop spans 14 amino acids. CDR1 and CDR2 from the germline V gene are SGHAT and FQNNGV. The germline V and J ends were trimmed by 1 base and 4 bases, with 10 bases remaining between them.

This clonotype showed up many times. The V and J genes are TRBV11-2 and TRBJ2-2; tentatively, D is TRBD2 (6 bases). Trimming cost V 1 base and J 4 bases, with 13 bases left between them. Germline loops: CDR1 SGHAT, CDR2 FQNNGV. The CDR3 has 16 amino acids. Here the CDR3 reads CASSLVGGMVTGELFF. In nucleotides, the CDR3 is TGTGCCAGCAGCTTAGTTGGAGGGATGGTCACCGGGGAGCTGTTTTTT.

The chain is built from TRBV19 and TRBJ2-3; D is undetermined. CDR1 LNHDA and CDR2 SQIVND come from the germline V gene (reference sequence). V lost 7 bases and J lost 1, with 12 bases in between. This CDR3 region has 14 residues. CDR3 sequence (DNA): TGTGCCAGTATGGATCATAGGGGCACAGATACGCAGTATTTT. Residues: CASMDHRGTDTQYF.

This clonotype was recorded at least ten times. The chain combines TRBV6-1 with TRBJ2-3; D may be TRBD1 or TRBD2 (5 bases each). The germline V and J ends were trimmed by 7 bases and 2 bases, with 16 bases remaining between them. Germline V CDR1 and CDR2: MNHNS, SASEGT. This CDR3 region has 15 residues. The CDR3 region is CASNKGPTNTDTQYF. In DNA form, the CDR3 reads TGTGCCAGCAATAAGGGACCGACAAACACAGATACGCAGTATTTT.

This clonotype was picked up a small number of times. The chain recombines TRBV19 with TRBJ1-3; D ambiguous. V shed 5 bases and J shed 0 bases, with 11 bases lying between them. CDR1 and CDR2 (germline): LNHDA, SQIVND (reference sequence). The CDR3 covers 15 residues. In DNA, the CDR3 is TGTGCCAGTAGTGCCGGACCGGACTCTGGAAACACCATATATTTT. Translated, it gives CASSAGPDSGNTIYF.

This clonotype appeared a few times. The V call is TRBV24-1, the J call TRBJ2-7; 7 bases are a match to TRBD1. CDR1 is KGHDR and CDR2 is SFDVKD in the germline V gene. V was clipped by 6 bases and J by 6 bases; unmatched bases: 4. The CDR3 length is 12 residues. CDR3 in amino acids: CATSKQGREQYF. DNA for the CDR3: TGTGCCACCAGTAAACAGGGGCGCGAGCAGTACTTC.

The chain joins TRBV2 to TRBJ2-2; TRBD1 is a possible D gene (5 bases). Between the trimmed V and J ends, which lost 4 bases and 3 bases, there was a span of 9 bases. In germline, CDR1 is SNHLY, CDR2 FYNNEI. The CDR3 length is 14 residues. The CDR3 reads CASSGQWDTGELFF. The CDR3 DNA is TGTGCCAGCAGTGGACAGTGGGACACCGGGGAGCTGTTTTTT. The full variable domain, in which reference TRBV2 and TRBJ2-2 provide the parts outside the CDR3, is EPEVTQTPSHQVTQMGQEVILRCVPISNHLYFYWYRQILGQKVEFLVSFYNNEISEKSEIFDDQFSVERPDGSNFTLKIRSTKLEDSAMYFCASSGQWDTGELFFGEGSRLTVL.

This clonotype has ten or more counts. The genes are TRBV7-9 and TRBJ2-7, with D maybe TRBD2 (5 bases). The CDR3 covers 14 residues. V shed 0 bases and J shed 5 bases, with 11 bases lying between them. Germline V lookup: CDR1 SEHNR, CDR2 FQNEAQ (reference sequence). The DNA of the CDR3 is TGTGCCAGCAGCTTAGCCGGGGATTTTGACGAGCAGTACTTC. It yields the protein CASSLAGDFDEQYF.

The sample holds many counts of this clonotype. V usage is TRBV6-1 and J usage is TRBJ2-7; no firm D call. CDR3 length equals 14 residues. V was pared by 0 bases and J by 3 bases, with 9 bases between. In germline, CDR1 is MNHNS, CDR2 SASEGT. CDR3 in DNA: TGTGCCAGCAGTGAAGCTGGCAGGAACTACGAGCAGTACTTC. This sequence encodes CASSEAGRNYEQYF.

The chain combines TRBV5-5 with TRBJ1-6; tentatively, D is TRBD1 (6 bases). Per the germline V gene, CDR1 is SGHKS and CDR2 is YYEKEE (reference sequence). V was clipped by 3 bases and J by 4 bases, with 14 bases between them. The CDR3 consists of 16 residues. The CDR3 reads CASSSAPGHYNSPLHF. The CDR3 DNA follows: TGTGCCAGCAGCTCAGCTCCGGGACATTATAATTCACCCCTCCACTTT.

This clonotype was seen at least ten times. The chain recombines TRBV5-1 with TRBJ2-1; TRBD2 matches 9 bases. The CDR3 runs to 16 residues. V dropped 4 bases and J dropped 6; count of bases not matched to a gene: 11. Germline values: CDR1 SGHRS, CDR2 YFSETQ. The CDR3 spells CASSLRPGLASNEQFF. In DNA, the CDR3 is TGCGCCAGCAGCCTCAGACCGGGACTAGCAAGCAATGAGCAGTTCTTC.

This sequence joins TRBV10-3 and TRBJ2-3, with a possible D match to TRBD1 (6 bases). This CDR3 contains 15 residues. Trimming stripped 7 bases from V and 0 bases from J, with 14 bases between. Germline CDR1 and CDR2: ENHRY and SYGVKD. The CDR3 region has the DNA TGTGCCATCACGAAGGGGGACACTAGCACAGATACGCAGTATTTT. It is translated as CAITKGDTSTDTQYF.

The CDR3 DNA reads TGTGCCAGCAGTTCTTGGACTAGCGGGGAAACGTACCAAGAGACCCAGTACTTC. This gives the protein CASSSWTSGETYQETQYF. The gene calls are TRBV27 and TRBJ2-5, with 12 bases fitting TRBD2. The CDR3 covers 18 residues. V lost 4 bases, J lost 0 bases, and 9 bases stayed unmatched. Germline-derived CDR1 and CDR2 are MNHEY and SMNVEV (reference sequence).

This clonotype turned up a few times. The junction and the germline gene differ at one end; a read error may be behind it. V gene TRBV10-3 combines with J gene TRBJ2-5; D is possibly TRBD1 (5 bases). Germline V gene sequence: CDR1 ENHRY, CDR2 SYGVKD. The CDR3 has 14 amino acids. The CDR3 here is CAISGSGPQGTQYF. The CDR3 nucleotides read TGTGCCATCAGTGGTTCAGGGCCCCAAGGGACCCAGTACTTC.

This clonotype was seen once. The rearrangement joins TRBV20-1 to TRBJ1-5; D is perhaps TRBD1 (5 bases). Germline CDR1 reads DFQATT; CDR2 reads SNEGSKA (reference sequence). The V gene lost 6 bases and the J gene lost 7 bases, with 10 bases spanning the gap. CDR3 length: 11 residues. In DNA, the CDR3 is TGCAGTGCAGGGGAAGGCCAGCCCCAGCATTTT. As protein: CSAGEGQPQHF.

Concerning this clonotype: A read error is possible here, since a much larger clone lies one base away. The J gene is TRBJ1-1, the V gene TRBV20-1; D uncertain. Germline V lookup: CDR1 DFQATT, CDR2 SNEGSKA (reference sequence). Deletions cut 3 bases from V and 1 base from J, with 6 bases between. The CDR3 extends over 12 amino acids. This CDR3 is CSASTANTEAFF. Here the CDR3 DNA reads TGCAGTGCTAGCACGGCGAACACTGAAGCTTTCTTT.

CDR3 region: CASSLGAHGTLVHEQYF. The CDR3 DNA sequence: TGCGCCAGCAGCTTGGGGGCCCACGGGACCCTTGTTCACGAGCAGTACTTC. The chain uses TRBV5-1 and TRBJ2-7; the D gene could be TRBD1 or TRBD2 (5 bases each). This CDR3 contains 17 residues. Germline V gene data show CDR1 as SGHRS and CDR2 as YFSETQ. V lost 0 bases, J lost 5 bases, and 21 bases lay in between.

The genes are TRBV20-1 and TRBJ1-5, with D perhaps matching TRBD1 (5 bases). The CDR3 has 13 amino acids. The V and J ends lost 7 bases and 2 bases respectively, with 12 bases between them. Germline loops: CDR1 DFQATT, CDR2 SNEGSKA (reference sequence). The CDR3 loop reads CSVVQTGNQPQHF. CDR3 coding DNA: TGCAGTGTTGTTCAGACAGGCAATCAGCCCCAGCATTTT.

V is TRBV15 and J is TRBJ2-1; 8 positions match TRBD1. V lost 1 base and J lost 6; bases outside the gene matches: 11. The CDR3 is 17 residues long. Per the germline V gene, CDR1 is LNHNV and CDR2 is YYDKDF (reference sequence). The CDR3 coding sequence is TGTGCCACCAGCAGAGTGGGGGACAGGCTGGGTCGCAATGAGCAGTTCTTC. Encoded protein: CATSRVGDRLGRNEQFF.

This clonotype came up many times. The rearrangement joins TRBV20-1 to TRBJ1-6; no clear D gene. This CDR3 has 15 residues. The germline V gene has CDR1 DFQATT and CDR2 SNEGSKA (reference sequence). V was cut by 0 bases and J by 9 bases, with 15 bases left in between. This CDR3 reads CSARDSGSTGSPLHF. The CDR3 DNA sequence: TGCAGTGCTAGAGATTCGGGCAGTACGGGTTCACCCCTCCACTTT.